What follows are 18 T cell receptor beta chains derived from one specimen sequenced in a study of beta chain features in type 1 diabetes. Regarding the study as a whole: Type 1 diabetes patients had moderately but significantly shorter TCRB CDR3s in all four CD4+ subsets.

No cognate antigen is known for these TCRs. Every bit of the isolated RNA underwent reverse transcription, so sequencing read expressed TCRB transcripts. Profiling relied on immunoSEQ multiplex PCR, and the TCRdb table lists in-frame clones only, not all of them. The table has about 23,000 clones, about two thirds seen once. The specimen sequenced was Tregs from blood. Every receptor here comes from a man aged 18 to 29 with type 1 diabetes.

V gene TRBV5-1 combines with J gene TRBJ1-5; D perhaps matches TRBD1 (5 bases). This CDR3 is built from 15 residues. V shed 4 bases and J shed 4 bases, with 15 bases lying between them. Germline assignment: CDR1 SGHRS and CDR2 YFSETQ. The CDR3 sequence: CASSGGSEGNQPQHF. CDR3 nucleotides: TGCGCCAGCAGCGGGGGGTCCGAGGGAAATCAGCCCCAGCATTTT.

The chain links TRBV28 to TRBJ2-5; maybe TRBD1 (5 bases). The CDR3 spans 13 residues. The V gene's germline CDR1 is MDHEN and CDR2 SYDVKM. The germline V and J ends were trimmed by 3 bases and 7 bases, with 12 bases remaining between them. The CDR3 protein is CASSFPGLGTQYF. The CDR3 nucleotides read TGTGCCAGCAGTTTCCCAGGGCTGGGGACCCAGTACTTC.

This rearrangement joins TRBV5-1 to TRBJ2-1, with 9 nucleotides matching TRBD2. Germline trimming cut 2 bases from V and 4 bases from J; bases unmatched to any gene: 4. In germline, CDR1 is SGHRS, CDR2 YFSETQ. The CDR3 contains 15 residues. DNA of the CDR3: TGCGCCAGCAGCTTTGGGCTAGCGGGGTACAATGAGCAGTTCTTC. Translated: CASSFGLAGYNEQFF.

This clone was observed once. The chain is built from TRBV11-1 and TRBJ2-2, with a tentative D call TRBD2 (6 bases). The V gene's germline CDR1 is SGHAT and CDR2 FQDESV (reference sequence). This CDR3 is built from 13 residues. Trimming removed 11 bases from V and 1 base from J, with 11 bases in between. The CDR3 DNA reads as TGTGCCCCTAGGGGACTGAACACCGGGGAGCTGTTTTTT. Encoded protein: CAPRGLNTGELFF.

In its sample, this clone was seen a few times. The J gene is TRBJ1-2, the V gene TRBV7-9; D is uncertain. V was pared by 6 bases and J by 6 bases, with 20 bases between. This CDR3 spans 15 amino acids. CDR1 and CDR2 (germline): SEHNR, FQNEAQ (reference sequence). Written as DNA, the CDR3 is TGTGCCAGCAGAAGTTCTCGTGGCCCAAAAGATGGCTACACCTTC. It specifies CASRSSRGPKDGYTF.

V is TRBV6-1 and J is TRBJ2-3; D possibly corresponds to TRBD2 (5 bases). V shed 6 bases and J shed 1 base, with 17 bases lying between them. This CDR3 is 16 amino acids long. The germline V gene has CDR1 MNHNS and CDR2 SASEGT. The CDR3 DNA sequence: TGTGCCAGCAGAGAAAGGGCCTCGAGGGGCACAGATACGCAGTATTTT. Translation gives CASRERASRGTDTQYF.

The J gene is TRBJ2-1, the V gene TRBV7-9; D is unclear. The CDR3 has 12 amino acids. CDR1 and CDR2 (germline): SEHNR, FQNEAQ (reference sequence). V dropped 5 bases and J dropped 5 bases, with 7 bases sitting between them. The CDR3 here is CASSPRNNEQFF. CDR3 DNA sequence: TGTGCCAGCAGCCCCCGTAACAATGAGCAGTTCTTC.

This chain's CDR3 is CASSEQEPQHF. CDR3 coding DNA: TGCGCCAGCAGTGAGCAGGAGCCCCAGCATTTT. The V call is TRBV10-2, the J call TRBJ1-5; no clear D. V was cut by 2 bases and J by 8 bases, with 4 bases left in between. CDR1 and CDR2 (germline): WSHSY, SAAADI. CDR3 length: 11 amino acids.

The chain joins TRBV6-5 to TRBJ2-7; 7 positions match TRBD1. CDR1 is MNHEY and CDR2 is SVGAGI in the germline V gene. CDR3 length equals 15 residues. The V and J ends lost 7 bases and 2 bases, in that order; junction bases with no gene match: 11. For the CDR3, the DNA is TGTGCCAGCACCTACCGGGACAGCGGTACCTACGAGCAGTACTTC. It encodes CASTYRDSGTYEQYF.

The genes are TRBV30 and TRBJ1-5, with D perhaps matching TRBD1 (5 bases). V lost 4 bases to trimming and J lost 7 bases, with 17 bases between them. This CDR3 is built from 14 residues. Germline-derived CDR1 and CDR2 are GTSNPN and SVGIG (reference sequence). CDR3 in amino acids: CAWNEGARGQPQHF. The CDR3 nucleotides read TGTGCCTGGAACGAAGGGGCTAGGGGCCAGCCCCAGCATTTT.

The DNA of the CDR3 is TGTGCCAGTAGTATTGCTAGCGGGGGAGCACTCACCGGGGAGCTGTTTTTT. Protein sequence: CASSIASGGALTGELFF. V gene TRBV19 combines with J gene TRBJ2-2; 10 bases align to TRBD2. The CDR3 extends over 17 amino acids. V lost 3 bases and J lost 4; bases outside the gene matches: 8. CDR1 is LNHDA, CDR2 SQIVND, per germline (reference sequence).

The rearrangement links TRBV6-5 to TRBJ2-2; no reliable D call. The V end lost 6 bases, the J end lost 5 bases, and 16 bases lay between the germline ends. This CDR3 comprises 15 residues. Germline CDR1 reads MNHEY; CDR2 reads SVGAGI. For the CDR3, the DNA is TGTGCCAGCAGCGGTTCCGCCACCGGGACCGGGGAGCTGTTTTTT. Its translation is CASSGSATGTGELFF.

The chain carries TRBV18 and TRBJ2-7; D is possibly TRBD2 (6 bases). This CDR3 spans 13 amino acids. The V gene's germline CDR1 is KGHSH and CDR2 LQKENI. V was shortened by 6 bases and J by 5 bases, with 14 bases between the two germline ends. The DNA for the CDR3 is TGTGCCAGCTCGTATCGGGGAGGAGACGAGCAGTACTTC. This gives the protein CASSYRGGDEQYF.

The V call is TRBV7-2, the J call TRBJ1-1; D is undetermined. Germline V gene sequence: CDR1 SGHTA, CDR2 FQGNSA. The CDR3 totals 19 residues. Trimming removed 2 bases from V and 0 bases from J, with 22 bases in between. This chain's CDR3 is CASSLQEAGLLPMNTEAFF. DNA for the CDR3: TGTGCCAGCAGCTTACAGGAGGCGGGCCTTCTTCCCATGAACACTGAAGCTTTCTTT.

The genes are TRBV10-3 and TRBJ2-5, with 10 nucleotides matching TRBD2. J lost 4 bases, V lost 7 bases, and 3 bases had no gene match. CDR3 size: 13 residues. Per germline, CDR1 ENHRY and CDR2 SYGVKD. CDR3 in DNA: TGTGCCATCACGAGACTAGCGGGAGAGACCCAGTACTTC. This codes for CAITRLAGETQYF.

This clone was observed once. In DNA, the CDR3 is TGTGCCAGCAGTTTCGGCGGCCACTCCTACGAGCAGTACTTC. It codes for CASSFGGHSYEQYF. This chain links TRBV28 with TRBJ2-7; no clear D gene. The CDR3 spans 14 residues. V lost 3 bases and J lost 0, with 9 bases in between. Germline assignment: CDR1 MDHEN and CDR2 SYDVKM.

The chain links TRBV23-1 to TRBJ1-2; no definite D call. TRBV23-1 qualifies as an ORF whose function is uncertain. Trimming stripped 4 bases from V and 1 base from J, with 7 bases between. The CDR3 length is 13 residues. The CDR3 sequence: CASSRYNNYGYTF. The DNA of the CDR3 is TGCGCCAGCAGTCGGTACAATAACTATGGCTACACCTTC.

This clone has only a few counts. The chain couples TRBV7-2 to TRBJ2-5; possibly TRBD1 for D (6 bases). The CDR3 is 14 amino acids. Germline loops: CDR1 SGHTA, CDR2 FQGNSA. V gave up 5 bases and J gave up 9 bases, with 19 bases separating them. For the CDR3, the DNA is TGTGCCAGCAGCGCCCAACAGGGACCAGGGTCCCAGTACTTC. It specifies CASSAQQGPGSQYF.